This entry features one T cell receptor beta chain sequence. Its target is unknown. Expressed TCRB transcripts were sequenced after all isolated RNA was converted to cDNA. Clones were read by immunoSEQ multiplex PCR, and TCRdb kept only the in-frame ones, dropping some. Altogether roughly 240,000 clones are present, roughly 13% being singletons, with the ten largest covering more than 0.02%. The germline CDR1 and CDR2 sequences are LNHNV and YYDKDF (reference sequence). Trimming left V 5 bases short and J 1 base short, with 13 bases between. This CDR3 is built from 15 residues. The sample comes from a study of beta chain features in type 1 diabetes. Study overall: The examined sorted cells totaled 85 million to 120 million across samples. General study results and limits: The question left open here concerned HLA type influencing TCRB rearrangement. Compared to healthy donors, patients appeared to have naive, central memory and Treg TCRB repertoires that were more alike.

The sequenced sample was naive CD4+ T cells from blood. This receptor was identified in a woman aged 40 to 50 in good health. V usage is TRBV15 and J usage is TRBJ2-3, with a weak D call TRBD2 (5 bases). As DNA, the CDR3 is TGTGCCACCAGCTGGTTTGAGGAGGGCACAGATACGCAGTATTTT. It is translated as CATSWFEEGTDTQYF. The full variable domain, in which reference TRBV15 and TRBJ2-3 provide the parts outside the CDR3, is DAMVIQNPRYQVTQFGKPVTLSCSQTLNHNVMYWYQQKSSQAPKLLFHYYDKDFNNEADTPDNFQSRRPNTSFCFLDIRSPGLGDTAMYLCATSWFEEGTDTQYFGPGTRLTVL.